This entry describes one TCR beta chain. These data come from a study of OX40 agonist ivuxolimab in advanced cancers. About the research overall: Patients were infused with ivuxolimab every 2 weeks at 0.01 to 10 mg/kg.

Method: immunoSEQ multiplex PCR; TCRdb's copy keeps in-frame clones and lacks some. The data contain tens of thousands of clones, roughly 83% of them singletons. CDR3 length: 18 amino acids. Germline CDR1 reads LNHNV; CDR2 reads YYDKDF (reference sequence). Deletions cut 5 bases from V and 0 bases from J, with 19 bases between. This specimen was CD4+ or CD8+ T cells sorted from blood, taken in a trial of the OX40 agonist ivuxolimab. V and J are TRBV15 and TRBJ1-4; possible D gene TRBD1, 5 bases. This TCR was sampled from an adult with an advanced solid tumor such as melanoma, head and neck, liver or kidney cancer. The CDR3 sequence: CATSHGPGSTATNEKLFF. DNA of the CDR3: TGTGCCACCAGCCACGGTCCAGGGAGTACCGCAACTAATGAAAAACTGTTTTTT.